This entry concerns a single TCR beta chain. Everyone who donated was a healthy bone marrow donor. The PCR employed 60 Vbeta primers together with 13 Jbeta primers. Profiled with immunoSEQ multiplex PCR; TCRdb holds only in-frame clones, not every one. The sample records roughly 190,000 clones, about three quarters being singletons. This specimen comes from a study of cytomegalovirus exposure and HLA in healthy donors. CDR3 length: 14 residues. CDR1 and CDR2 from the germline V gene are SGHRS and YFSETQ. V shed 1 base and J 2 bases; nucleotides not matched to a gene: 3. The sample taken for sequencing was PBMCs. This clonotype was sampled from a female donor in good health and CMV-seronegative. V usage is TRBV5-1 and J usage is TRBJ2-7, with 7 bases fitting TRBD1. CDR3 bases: TGCGCCAGCAGCTTGAACAGGGGCACCTACGAGCAGTACTTC. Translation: CASSLNRGTYEQYF.